These T cell receptor beta chains were read from a single sample in a study of OX40 agonist ivuxolimab in advanced cancers. Method: immunoSEQ multiplex PCR; TCRdb's copy keeps in-frame clones and lacks some. Seen here are about 46,000 clones, approximately 80% observed once, and the top ten hold roughly 3.9%. This material consisted of CD4+ or CD8+ T cells sorted from blood, taken in a trial of the OX40 agonist ivuxolimab. These receptors all come from an adult with an advanced solid tumor such as melanoma, head and neck, liver or kidney cancer. The CDR3 runs from the conserved cysteine through the conserved F or W. D genes are given only for firm matches. The listing skips clone size in some rows; elsewhere it reads once, few, many or a size class.

v_gene	abundance	len	j_gene	d_gene	CDR3nt	CDR3aa
TRBV7-8	once	16	TRBJ1-1	NA	TGTGCCAGCAGCTTAGGTATAGCCAGTTTGAACACTGAAGCTTTCTTT	CASSLGIASLNTEAFF
TRBV10-3	NA	16	TRBJ1-5	NA	TGTGCCATCAGTGACCCGACAGCGTATAGCAATCAGCCCCAGCATTTT	CAISDPTAYSNQPQHF
TRBV21-1	once	17	TRBJ2-5	NA	TGTGCCAGCAGCAAAGTCGGCGGGAGGGCAGGAGAAGAGACCCAGTACTTC	CASSKVGGRAGEETQYF
TRBV28	NA	14	TRBJ2-5	NA	TGTGCCAGCAGTCTACCCAGAGGGAGAGAGACCCAGTACTTC	CASSLPRGRETQYF
TRBV7-9	NA	17	TRBJ1-2	TRBD1	TGTGCCAGCATTTCCCAGCCCCCCGGCCAGGGGGCTAGTGGCTACACCTTC	CASISQPPGQGASGYTF
TRBV9	once	16	TRBJ2-5	NA	TGTGCCAGCAGCGTAGCTACTGTGGGCAGTAAAGAGACCCAGTACTTC	CASSVATVGSKETQYF
TRBV6-5	NA	14	TRBJ1-1	NA	TGTGCCAGCAGTTACTCAGGGTCGAACACTGAAGCTTTCTTT	CASSYSGSNTEAFF
TRBV10-3	NA	15	TRBJ2-5	TRBD2	TGTGCCATCAGTGATGGCGGGAGGGCCGGGGAGACCCAGTACTTC	CAISDGGRAGETQYF
TRBV9	NA	14	TRBJ1-3	NA	TGTGCCAGCAGCGGCAACGTCGCTGGAAACACCATATATTTT	CASSGNVAGNTIYF
TRBV7-9	few	11	TRBJ1-3	NA	TGTGCCAGCAGCTATGGGTACACCATATATTTT	CASSYGYTIYF
TRBV7-2	NA	14	TRBJ1-2	TRBD1	TGTGCCAGCAGCAAAATGGGACAGAACTATGGCTACACCTTC	CASSKMGQNYGYTF
TRBV11-2	NA	14	TRBJ2-5	NA	TGTGCCAGCAGCCTCGTCGGGATCCAAGAGACCCAGTACTTC	CASSLVGIQETQYF
TRBV6-5	once	15	TRBJ2-3	NA	TGTGCCAGCAGGAGGCAGGGGCCATCCACAGATACGCAGTATTTT	CASRRQGPSTDTQYF
TRBV12-5	NA	16	TRBJ2-7	NA	TGTGCTAGTCCCCCCCCTCCCGCTTGGTACGGATACGAGCAGTACTTC	CASPPPPAWYGYEQYF
TRBV5-1	once	14	TRBJ2-1	NA	TGCGCCAGCAGCTATTCGAAGCCCTACAATGAGCAGTTCTTC	CASSYSKPYNEQFF
TRBV28	NA	15	TRBJ2-7	TRBD2	TGTGCCAGCAGTTTATTCGGCGGGGGGACCTACGAGCAGTACTTC	CASSLFGGGTYEQYF
TRBV7-3	once	16	TRBJ2-6	NA	TGTGCCAGCAGCCCAAGGGCCAGCTCTGGGGCCAACGTCCTGACTTTC	CASSPRASSGANVLTF
TRBV27	NA	16	TRBJ2-1	TRBD1	TGTGCCAGCAGTTTAATTGGGACAGGGTTCTACAATGAGCAGTTCTTC	CASSLIGTGFYNEQFF
TRBV19	NA	14	TRBJ1-1	NA	TGTGCCAGTAGTATTTGGGGGCGGGACACTGAAGCTTTCTTT	CASSIWGRDTEAFF
TRBV10-3	NA	14	TRBJ2-7	TRBD2	TGTGCCACCATGACTAGCGGGACCTCCTACGAGCAGTACTTC	CATMTSGTSYEQYF
TRBV28	NA	16	TRBJ2-2	TRBD1	TGTGCCAGCAGTACTCCGGGACAGGGGTTGACCGGGGAGCTGTTTTTT	CASSTPGQGLTGELFF
TRBV7-9	NA	15	TRBJ1-6	NA	TGTGCCAGCAGCTCCAACGGGGCCGGTAATTCACCCCTCCACTTT	CASSSNGAGNSPLHF
TRBV6-1	NA	15	TRBJ2-3	TRBD1	TGTGCCAGCAGTGCTGGGACAGGGGGGGCAGATACGCAGTATTTT	CASSAGTGGADTQYF
TRBV2	NA	14	TRBJ1-4	NA	TGTGCCAGCAGTGATTGGGGGATTAATGAAAAACTGTTTTTT	CASSDWGINEKLFF